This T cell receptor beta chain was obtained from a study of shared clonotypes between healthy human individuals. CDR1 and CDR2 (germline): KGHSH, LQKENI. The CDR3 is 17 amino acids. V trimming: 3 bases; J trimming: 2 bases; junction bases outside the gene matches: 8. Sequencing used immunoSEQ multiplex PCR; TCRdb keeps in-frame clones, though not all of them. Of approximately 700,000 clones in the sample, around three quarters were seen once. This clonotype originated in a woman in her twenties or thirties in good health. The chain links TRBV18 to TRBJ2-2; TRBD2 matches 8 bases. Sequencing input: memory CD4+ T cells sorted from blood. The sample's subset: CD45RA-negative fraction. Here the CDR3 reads CASSPSAGGPNTGELFF. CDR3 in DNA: TGTGCCAGCTCACCTTCGGCGGGAGGTCCCAACACCGGGGAGCTGTTTTTT.